These 27 T cell receptor beta chains were all obtained from the same sample, sequenced in a study of shared clonotypes between healthy human individuals. Generated by immunoSEQ multiplex PCR, the TCRdb table keeps only in-frame clones and is missing some. The repertoire holds some 1,100,000 clones, roughly 74% seen once, with approximately 0.5% in the top ten. Sequences were obtained from memory CD4+ T cells from PBMCs. Stated subset: CD45RA-negative fraction. The receptors come from a young man in good health. Some clones in this sample may be carry-over from other donors' samples.

The chain carries TRBV28 and TRBJ2-1; weak D call: TRBD2 (6 bases). Trimming cost V 6 bases and J 0 bases, with 18 bases left between them. In germline, CDR1 is MDHEN, CDR2 SYDVKM. CDR3 length: 17 amino acids. CDR3 amino acids: CASREVRGVGSYNEQFF. In nucleotides, the CDR3 is TGTGCCAGCAGGGAGGTGCGCGGGGTCGGCTCCTACAATGAGCAGTTCTTC. Together with reference TRBV28 and TRBJ2-1, the CDR3 gives the full variable domain: DVKVTQSSRYLVKRTGEKVFLECVQDMDHENMFWYRQDPGLGLRLIYFSYDVKMKEKGDIPEGYSVSREKKERFSLILESASTNQTSMYLCASREVRGVGSYNEQFFGPGTRLTVL.

V is TRBV5-8 and J is TRBJ1-4; no definite D call. The CDR3 extends over 15 amino acids. V was clipped by 5 bases and J by 5 bases, with 16 bases between them. Germline V gives CDR1 SGHTS, CDR2 YDEGEE. The CDR3 bases are TGTGCCAGCAGTCCCGTCTTAGGGCCGAATGAAAAACTGTTTTTT. As protein: CASSPVLGPNEKLFF. Variable domain in full (rest from reference TRBV5-8 and TRBJ1-4): EAGVTQSPTHLIKTRGQQATLRCSPISGHTSVYWYQQALGLGLQFLLWYDEGEERNRGNFPPRFSGRQFPNYSSELNVNALELEDSALYLCASSPVLGPNEKLFFGSGTQLSVL.

The rearrangement joins TRBV14 to TRBJ2-3; the D is unclear. Germline CDR1 and CDR2: SGHDN and FVKESK. The CDR3 has 13 amino acids. Trimming cost V 7 bases and J 5 bases, with 13 bases left between them. The CDR3 spells CASILGVRDTQYF. As DNA, the CDR3 is TGTGCCAGCATCCTAGGTGTCCGAGATACGCAGTATTTT.

This chain links TRBV6-6 with TRBJ1-2, with D unresolved. V dropped 7 bases and J dropped 4 bases, with 13 bases sitting between them. This CDR3 comprises 13 residues. Germline V gene data show CDR1 as MNHNY and CDR2 as SVGAGI (reference sequence). This CDR3 is CASNTRSGYGYTF. The DNA for the CDR3 is TGTGCCAGCAATACCCGGTCTGGCTATGGCTACACCTTC.

This chain uses TRBV28 with TRBJ2-3; D unresolved. The CDR3 is made up of 15 amino acids. Trimming removed 10 bases at V and 0 bases at J, with 17 bases between. Germline V lookup: CDR1 MDHEN, CDR2 SYDVKM. DNA for the CDR3: TGTGCCACCTTAGACGGGTCCTTAAGCACAGATACGCAGTATTTT. Its protein product is CATLDGSLSTDTQYF.

V gene TRBV6-1 combines with J gene TRBJ2-7, with D maybe TRBD1 (5 bases). This CDR3 region has 14 residues. V gave up 3 bases and J gave up 3 bases, with 12 bases separating them. CDR1 MNHNS and CDR2 SASEGT come from the germline V gene. The CDR3 is CASSDARAIYEQYF. CDR3 nucleotides: TGTGCCAGCAGTGACGCCAGGGCTATCTACGAGCAGTACTTC.

This rearrangement joins TRBV14 to TRBJ2-1; D gene ambiguous. Germline CDR1 reads SGHDN; CDR2 reads FVKESK. The CDR3 loop spans 15 amino acids. V was clipped by 4 bases and J by 0 bases, with 10 bases between them. The CDR3 loop is CASSPGSNSYNEQFF. The CDR3 coding sequence is TGTGCCAGCAGCCCCGGGTCGAACTCCTACAATGAGCAGTTCTTC.

The gene calls are TRBV6-1 and TRBJ1-2, with 7 bases matching TRBD1. Germline CDR1 reads MNHNS; CDR2 reads SASEGT. The CDR3 consists of 13 residues. The V segment lost 3 bases and the J segment 8 bases; nucleotides outside the gene matches: 6. The CDR3 bases are TGTGCCAGCAGTGATAGAGGGGGCTGGGGCTACACCTTC. This sequence encodes CASSDRGGWGYTF.

This clone was observed a single time. As DNA, the CDR3 is TGTGCCAGCAGACTTCAGGGGGCCCATCAGCCCCAGCATTTT. Residues: CASRLQGAHQPQHF. The J gene is TRBJ1-5, the V gene TRBV28; 8 bases fit TRBD1. After removal of 6 bases from V and 5 bases from J, the junction contained 6 bases not matched to a gene. The CDR3 covers 14 residues. The germline gives CDR1 MDHEN, CDR2 SYDVKM.

The chain links TRBV14 to TRBJ2-1; possible D gene TRBD2, 5 bases. The V end was cut by 0 bases, the J end by 2 bases, with 20 bases between. Germline V CDR1 and CDR2: SGHDN, FVKESK. This CDR3 spans 19 amino acids. DNA of the CDR3: TGTGCCAGCAGCCAAGATCCGAGGAGGAGAGGGTATGCCTACAATGAGCAGTTCTTC. Encoded protein: CASSQDPRRRGYAYNEQFF.

The chain employs TRBV14 and TRBJ2-5; D could derive from TRBD1 or TRBD2 (5 bases each). This CDR3 region has 14 residues. In germline, CDR1 is SGHDN, CDR2 FVKESK. The V end was cut by 0 bases, the J end by 11 bases, with 16 bases between. The CDR3 DNA reads as TGTGCCAGCAGCCAAGATTTCGGGGACCAGAGGCAGTACTTC. This encodes CASSQDFGDQRQYF.

V and J are TRBV6-5 and TRBJ2-2, with 12 bases matching TRBD2. V lost 2 bases to trimming and J lost 6 bases; unmatched junction nucleotides: 4. This CDR3 has 16 residues. Germline V gene sequence: CDR1 MNHEY, CDR2 SVGAGI. CDR3 residues: CASSYPGLAGSGELFF. The DNA of the CDR3 is TGTGCCAGCAGTTACCCGGGACTAGCGGGTTCCGGGGAGCTGTTTTTT.

This chain links TRBV6-5 with TRBJ2-7; D is unresolved. Germline CDR1 reads MNHEY; CDR2 reads SVGAGI. There are 13 residues in the CDR3. Trimming cost V 0 bases and J 6 bases, with 9 bases left between them. CDR3 sequence (DNA): TGTGCCAGCAGTTACTCGTGGCGAGGCGAGCAGTACTTC. Its translation is CASSYSWRGEQYF.

The genes are TRBV7-6 and TRBJ2-2; D remains ambiguous. V lost 4 bases and J lost 0, with 12 bases in between. CDR3 length: 16 residues. CDR1 SGHVS and CDR2 FNYEAQ come from the germline V gene. For the CDR3, the DNA is TGTGCCAGCAGCTCCCAAGGAGCAGCGAACACCGGGGAGCTGTTTTTT. This sequence encodes CASSSQGAANTGELFF.

The rearrangement links TRBV28 to TRBJ1-2; 7 bases are a match to TRBD1. Per the germline V gene, CDR1 is MDHEN and CDR2 is SYDVKM. The CDR3 is made up of 13 amino acids. V was pared by 5 bases and J by 10 bases, with 10 bases of the junction left unmatched. CDR3 coding DNA: TGTGCCAGCAGTCCCCGACAGGGATTTCTCTACACCTTC. Its translation is CASSPRQGFLYTF.

This rearrangement joins TRBV10-3 to TRBJ2-3; D is perhaps TRBD1 (6 bases). The germline V and J ends were trimmed by 7 bases and 0 bases, with 11 bases remaining between them. The CDR3 runs 14 residues. The germline V gene encodes CDR1 ENHRY and CDR2 SYGVKD. In nucleotides, the CDR3 is TGTGCCATCACCGAGGACAGTAGCACAGATACGCAGTATTTT. Protein sequence: CAITEDSSTDTQYF.

The rearrangement uses TRBV28 and TRBJ1-4, with 9 bases matching TRBD1. The CDR3 runs to 13 residues. The V segment lost 5 bases and the J segment 10 bases; nucleotides outside the gene matches: 5. Germline V gene lookup returns CDR1 MDHEN and CDR2 SYDVKM. The CDR3 coding sequence is TGTGCCAGCAGTACTCCGGGACAGGGAAAACTGTTTTTT. Protein: CASSTPGQGKLFF.

In regard to this clone: This clone may be a read error of a much larger clone one base away. This sequence joins TRBV15 and TRBJ2-5, with D hard to call. Germline CDR1 reads LNHNV; CDR2 reads YYDKDF (reference sequence). The CDR3 is made up of 10 amino acids. The ends were cut back, 5 bases at V and 2 bases at J, with 0 bases in the middle. CDR3 in DNA: TGTGCCACCAGCCAAGAGACCCAGTACTTC. It translates to CATSQETQYF. Using reference TRBV15 and TRBJ2-5 for the parts outside the CDR3, the full variable domain is DAMVIQNPRYQVTQFGKPVTLSCSQTLNHNVMYWYQQKSSQAPKLLFHYYDKDFNNEADTPDNFQSRRPNTSFCFLDIRSPGLGDTAMYLCATSQETQYFGPGTRLLVL.

In the case of this clone: This CDR3 is also generated by other DNA sequences in the sample. This sequence joins TRBV14 and TRBJ1-3; D is uncertain. The V end lost 2 bases, the J end lost 7 bases, and 6 bases lay between the germline ends. Germline V gene data show CDR1 as SGHDN and CDR2 as FVKESK. The CDR3 is 12 residues long. The CDR3 DNA follows: TGTGCCAGCAGCCAATTAGGGAACACCATATATTTT. It encodes CASSQLGNTIYF.

This clone was detected ten times or more. Other DNA sequences in the same sample also yield this CDR3. The chain couples TRBV6-6 to TRBJ1-3; 7 nucleotides align to TRBD1. Germline-derived CDR1 and CDR2 are MNHNY and SVGAGI (reference sequence). This CDR3 spans 15 amino acids. V shed 5 bases, J shed 4 bases, and the junction held 8 bases outside the gene matches. The CDR3 region has the DNA TGTGCCAGCAGTGACAGGGCGAGGGGCGGAAACACCATATATTTT. Protein: CASSDRARGGNTIYF.

DNA of the CDR3: TGTGCCAGCAGCTATTTCGGCGGTAGCAATCAGCCCCAGCATTTT. It is translated as CASSYFGGSNQPQHF. The gene calls are TRBV5-4 and TRBJ1-5; D remains unclear. V was clipped by 3 bases and J by 0 bases, with 10 bases between them. Germline V gene data show CDR1 as SGHNT and CDR2 as YYREEE (reference sequence). The length of the CDR3 is 15 residues.

There are many counts of this clone. The chain uses TRBV4-1 and TRBJ1-4; 7 bases align to TRBD1. The length of the CDR3 is 14 residues. Germline CDR1 and CDR2: MGHRA and YSYEKL. V was clipped by 4 bases and J by 8 bases; unmatched bases: 7. The CDR3 region is CASSRVTGVEKLFF. The CDR3 bases are TGCGCCAGCAGCCGAGTAACAGGGGTGGAAAAACTGTTTTTT.

The chain carries TRBV5-1 and TRBJ2-2; 11 bases are a match to TRBD2. The CDR3 is 17 residues long. CDR1 is SGHRS and CDR2 is YFSETQ in the germline V gene. Trimming took 0 bases from V and 7 from J; bases not matched to a gene: 8. The CDR3 DNA follows: TGCGCCAGCAGCTTGGGCCAACTAGCGGGAGCGCTCGGGGAGCTGTTTTTT. This sequence encodes CASSLGQLAGALGELFF.

This rearrangement joins TRBV7-2 to TRBJ2-7; D is perhaps TRBD1 (6 bases). The germline V gene has CDR1 SGHTA and CDR2 FQGNSA. This CDR3 comprises 16 residues. V dropped 0 bases and J dropped 2 bases, with 14 bases sitting between them. The CDR3 region has the DNA TGTGCCAGCAGCTTAGCGCGTTGGACAGCTGCCTACGAGCAGTACTTC. It yields the protein CASSLARWTAAYEQYF.

The rearrangement joins TRBV7-2 to TRBJ2-7; D is perhaps TRBD2 (6 bases). Germline CDR1 is SGHTA and CDR2 is FQGNSA. V dropped 5 bases and J dropped 2 bases, with 19 bases sitting between them. The CDR3 runs 16 residues. DNA for the CDR3: TGTGCCAGCAGCCCCTTTGCCGGGACTTACCCCTACGAGCAGTACTTC. As protein: CASSPFAGTYPYEQYF.

Concerning this clone itself: The same CDR3 is also encoded by other DNA sequences in this sample. This chain connects TRBV25-1 to TRBJ2-1; 8 bases align to TRBD1. The germline V gene encodes CDR1 MGHDK and CDR2 SYGVNS. The junction had 4 bases not matched to a gene; V was cut back by 9 bases and J by 9 bases. The CDR3 runs to 11 residues. The CDR3, as DNA: TGTGCCAGTTCCAGGGGGCGTGAGCAGTTCTTC. Translation: CASSRGREQFF.

This chain connects TRBV7-2 to TRBJ1-1, with 7 positions matching TRBD1. The V gene end was trimmed by 3 bases and the J gene end by 4 bases; junction bases not matched to a gene: 5. Germline CDR1 SGHTA, CDR2 FQGNSA. The CDR3 loop spans 14 amino acids. The CDR3 sequence is CASSFTPGGTEAFF. DNA for the CDR3: TGTGCCAGCAGCTTCACGCCAGGGGGCACTGAAGCTTTCTTT.